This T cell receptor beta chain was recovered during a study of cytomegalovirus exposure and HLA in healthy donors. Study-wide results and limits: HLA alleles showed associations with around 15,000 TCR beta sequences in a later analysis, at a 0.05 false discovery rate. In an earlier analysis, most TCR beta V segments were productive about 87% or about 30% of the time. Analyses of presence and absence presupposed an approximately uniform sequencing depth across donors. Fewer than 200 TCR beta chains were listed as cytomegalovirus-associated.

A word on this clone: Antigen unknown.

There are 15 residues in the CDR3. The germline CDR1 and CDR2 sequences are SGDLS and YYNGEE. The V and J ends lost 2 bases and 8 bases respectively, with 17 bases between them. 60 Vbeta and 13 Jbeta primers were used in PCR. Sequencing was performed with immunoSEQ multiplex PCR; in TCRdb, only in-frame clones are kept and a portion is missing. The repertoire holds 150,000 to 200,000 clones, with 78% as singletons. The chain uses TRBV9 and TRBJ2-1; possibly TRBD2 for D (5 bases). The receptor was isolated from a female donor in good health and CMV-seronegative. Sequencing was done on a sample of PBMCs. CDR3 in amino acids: CASSVPPDLWHEQFF. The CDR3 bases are TGTGCCAGCAGCGTTCCCCCGGACTTATGGCATGAGCAGTTCTTC.